The 10 T cell receptor beta chains below all came from one sample that was sequenced in a study of T cells in Graves' hyperthyroidism and ophthalmopathy. Authors of the study amplified TCR beta CDR3 regions from RNA transcripts. The HTBI set primed first-round TCR CDR3 RT-PCR. MiXCR was run by TCRdb on the multiplex PCR reads, yielding one entry per CDR3 protein. The sample includes about 500,000 distinct CDR3 sequences, around 16% of them seen just once. Sequenced sample: blood. The receptors derive from a woman in her thirties with Graves' ophthalmopathy.

This clonotype was counted many times. The chain's CDR3 is CASSADRGSKKLFF. The CDR3 bases are TGTGCCAGCAGTGCAGACAGGGGATCGAAAAAACTGTTTTTT. The genes are TRBV2 and TRBJ1-4; 8 nucleotides line up with TRBD1. The CDR3 has 14 amino acids. The trim removed 4 bases at V and 9 bases at J, leaving 7 bases unmatched. The germline gives CDR1 SNHLY, CDR2 FYNNEI. Drawing the rest from reference TRBV2 and TRBJ1-4, the complete variable domain is EPEVTQTPSHQVTQMGQEVILRCVPISNHLYFYWYRQILGQKVEFLVSFYNNEISEKSEIFDDQFSVERPDGSNFTLKIRSTKLEDSAMYFCASSADRGSKKLFFGSGTQLSVL.

This clonotype was counted a few times. The J gene is TRBJ2-7, the V gene TRBV28; unclear D gene. The V gene's germline CDR1 is MDHEN and CDR2 SYDVKM. Trimming left V 3 bases short and J 8 bases short, with 8 bases between. The CDR3 sequence is 11 residues long. The CDR3 nucleotides read TGTGCCAGCAGTTTGATGAGTAAGCAGTACTTC. Its protein product is CASSLMSKQYF.

This clonotype showed up many times. The rearrangement joins TRBV12-3 or TRBV12-4 to TRBJ1-6; D is uncertain. The CDR3 is made up of 14 amino acids. The V end lost 3 bases, the J end lost 6 bases, and 9 bases lay between the germline ends. The CDR3 spells CASSFRRPNSPLHF. The CDR3 DNA follows: TGTGCCAGCAGTTTTCGACGGCCTAATTCACCCCTCCACTTT.

About this clonotype itself: A read error is possible here, since a much larger clone lies one base away. Because it lacks the conserved phenylalanine or tryptophan at the end, this CDR3 is likely a read error. V and J are TRBV5-1 and TRBJ2-3; D perhaps matches TRBD1 (5 bases). V lost 6 bases, J lost 2 bases, and 13 bases lay in between. Looked up from germline, CDR1 is SGHRS and CDR2 is YFSETQ. There are 14 residues in the CDR3. The CDR3 sequence: CASTKGIDTDTQYL. DNA of the CDR3: TGCGCCAGCACGAAGGGGATTGACACAGATACGCAGTATCTT.

The gene calls are TRBV7-8 and TRBJ2-5; 8 nucleotides agree with TRBD2. Trimming cost V 8 bases and J 0 bases; bases outside gene matches: 14. The CDR3 is 17 residues long. Germline assignment: CDR1 SGHVS and CDR2 FQNEAQ. CDR3 sequence (DNA): TGTGCCAGCTCATCCCTGGGTAGCGGGATTAACCAAGAGACCCAGTACTTC. This translates into CASSSLGSGINQETQYF.

The gene calls are TRBV15 and TRBJ2-1, with 16 bases lining up with TRBD2. The CDR3 is 17 residues long. Trimming cost V 1 base and J 8 bases; bases outside gene matches: 5. Germline V CDR1 and CDR2: LNHNV, YYDKDF (reference sequence). Here the CDR3 DNA reads TGTGCCACCAGCAGAGCTTCGGGACTAGCGGGAGGGGATGAGCAGTTCTTC. Amino acid sequence: CATSRASGLAGGDEQFF.

This chain joins TRBV30 and TRBJ2-7; unclear D gene. Trimming cost V 1 base and J 5 bases, with 12 bases left between them. The CDR3 contains 13 residues. CDR1 GTSNPN and CDR2 SVGIG come from the germline V gene (reference sequence). CDR3 region: CAWSGLRIDEQYF. In DNA, the CDR3 is TGTGCCTGGAGTGGTTTACGAATCGACGAGCAGTACTTC.

The chain uses TRBV4-3 and TRBJ2-3; 11 nucleotides align to TRBD2. CDR1 LGHNA and CDR2 YSLEER come from the germline V gene. The V gene end was trimmed by 3 bases and the J gene end by 5 bases; junction bases not matched to a gene: 4. The CDR3 consists of 15 residues. The chain's CDR3 is CASSQTSGDRDTQYF. The CDR3 region has the DNA TGCGCCAGCAGCCAGACTAGCGGGGACCGAGATACGCAGTATTTT.

This clonotype was seen at least ten times. The CDR3 loop reads CASSPTDYKSSYNEQFF. CDR3 sequence (DNA): TGTGCCAGCAGTCCGACTGACTACAAGAGCTCCTACAATGAGCAGTTCTTC. The J gene is TRBJ2-1, the V gene TRBV28, with D perhaps matching TRBD2 (5 bases). The CDR3 spans 17 residues. Trimming removed 5 bases from V and 0 bases from J, with 17 bases in between. The germline V gene encodes CDR1 MDHEN and CDR2 SYDVKM.

This clonotype came up many times. The chain carries TRBV28 and TRBJ2-1; D is perhaps TRBD1 or TRBD2 (5 bases each). V was trimmed by 0 bases and J by 7 bases, leaving 22 bases between them. This CDR3 region has 18 residues. CDR1 and CDR2 from the germline V gene are MDHEN and SYDVKM. The CDR3 coding sequence is TGTGCCAGCAGTTTATGGGGGGAAAGAGGCGGGTTTTTGAATGAGCAGTTCTTC. Its protein is CASSLWGERGGFLNEQFF. The variable domain in full, completed from reference TRBV28 and TRBJ2-1, reads DVKVTQSSRYLVKRTGEKVFLECVQDMDHENMFWYRQDPGLGLRLIYFSYDVKMKEKGDIPEGYSVSREKKERFSLILESASTNQTSMYLCASSLWGERGGFLNEQFFGPGTRLTVL.